The T cell receptor (beta chain) described here comes from a study of blood T cell repertoires in COVID-19. As for the study in general: PBMCs, B-cell-depleted T cells, or T cells provided the cDNA or gDNA that made up the material.

Some clones are missing from TCRdb's copy, which holds only in-frame ones; the method was immunoSEQ multiplex PCR. The sample holds around 250,000 clones, more than 80% seen once. Study members were between about 18 and 100 years old and lived in 24 US regions. Within 2 weeks of study entry, exposed participants had contacted a PCR-confirmed or clinician-diagnosed COVID-19 case. This clone has a handful of counts. Germline CDR1 is LNHNV and CDR2 is YYDKDF (reference sequence). The length of the CDR3 is 14 residues. V was pared by 1 base and J by 8 bases, with 11 bases between. The chain joins TRBV15 to TRBJ1-4; maybe TRBD1 (6 bases). Sequences were obtained from PBMCs or T cells enriched from blood (not recorded which). The clonotype was recovered from a man between 45 and 60 years old who had been exposed to COVID-19. CDR3 nucleotides: TGTGCCACCAGCAGAGGCAGGGGCGAGGAAAAACTGTTTTTT. Translating it yields CATSRGRGEEKLFF.